The present T cell receptor beta chain was sequenced within a study of brain T cells in children with intractable seizures (dated by TCRdb to the early 2020s). Study-wide context: Resected brain tissue from some 53 pediatric epilepsy surgery cases was initially screened for immune gene transcripts with a NanoString immunology panel. Among the roughly 12 selected surgery cases, pre-surgery blood was additionally sequenced for eight, leaving four cases with brain tissue only. Points the paper makes about the study in general: Viral specificity was inferred only from CDR3 sequence similarity, and patients' HCMV serostatus was unknown. Because sequencing depth differed between pre- and post-surgery blood, the absence of clones from the pre-surgery sample may reflect undersampling.

The immunoSEQ assay was used to generate TCR beta chain sequences from genomic DNA. The study's processing was this. CDR3 sequences not starting with the conserved framework cysteine at position 104 were manually removed. To get clonality, the normalized Shannon's Diversity Index was subtracted from one, giving values from 0 (maximal diversity) to 1 (oligoclonal). Chi-squared comparison-of-proportions tests were used to check whether the frequency of the same CDR3 differed between samples, for example brain versus blood. Public clonotypes were found through immuneACCESS searches, while the VDJdb browser was used to judge similarity to known antiviral clonotypes. Imported from immuneACCESS, the table was reduced by TCRdb to in-frame sequences with V and J called. These copies leave out some clones; in studies compared against another copy, an unresolved V gene accounts for under half, and the cause of the remainder is not known. V and J calls and clone size are given by that table; D and trimming were obtained from the DNA. The sample table lists about 340,000 clones, 93% of them with a count of one. The ten largest clones take up 5.7% of the sample.

The sample's time point, from its label and the paper: blood from clinic visit 5 months post-surgery; TSC patient then seizure free. The surgery cases showing the highest brain T cell transcript signatures were chosen for TCR beta chain sequencing of brain tissue and, when available, of blood. Prior to surgery, the patients had been treated with at least one anti-epileptic drug. TCR-sequenced patients were children with drug-resistant epilepsy due to tuberous sclerosis complex, focal cortical dysplasia, Rasmussen encephalitis or hemimegalencephaly. The Monarch genomic DNA purification kit was used to extract bulk genomic DNA from unsorted brain tissue and from whole blood. On this clone itself: Its antigen is still unknown. Base quality data are lacking; no much larger clone is found one base away.

The sequence derives from a boy younger than two with tuberous sclerosis and intractable seizures. The sequenced sample was peripheral blood, obtained less than 6 months after surgery.

The CDR3 region has the sequence CASSPGLATEQYF. In nucleotides, the sequence is TGTGCCAGCAGTCCGGGACTAGCGACGGAGCAGTACTTC. The rearranged segments are TRBV7-2 and TRBJ2-7; TRBD2 fits 10 bases in the junction. Its CDR3 holds 13 amino acids, cysteine through phenylalanine. Kept here is only the CDR3 DNA, which spans 39 bases and is read in frame from base 1. The germline V gene specifies SGHTA as CDR1 and FQGNSA as CDR2. Clipping removes 6 bases from V and 7 bases from J, with 6 as the unmatched junction base count. Outside the CDR3, residues come from the reference TRBV7-2 and TRBJ2-7 proteins, so the full variable domain is: GAGVSQSPSNKVTEKGKDVELRCDPISGHTALYWYRQSLGQGLEFLIYFQGNSAPDKSGLPSDRFSAERTGGSVSTLTIQRTQQEDSAVYLCASSPGLATEQYFGPGTRLTVT.